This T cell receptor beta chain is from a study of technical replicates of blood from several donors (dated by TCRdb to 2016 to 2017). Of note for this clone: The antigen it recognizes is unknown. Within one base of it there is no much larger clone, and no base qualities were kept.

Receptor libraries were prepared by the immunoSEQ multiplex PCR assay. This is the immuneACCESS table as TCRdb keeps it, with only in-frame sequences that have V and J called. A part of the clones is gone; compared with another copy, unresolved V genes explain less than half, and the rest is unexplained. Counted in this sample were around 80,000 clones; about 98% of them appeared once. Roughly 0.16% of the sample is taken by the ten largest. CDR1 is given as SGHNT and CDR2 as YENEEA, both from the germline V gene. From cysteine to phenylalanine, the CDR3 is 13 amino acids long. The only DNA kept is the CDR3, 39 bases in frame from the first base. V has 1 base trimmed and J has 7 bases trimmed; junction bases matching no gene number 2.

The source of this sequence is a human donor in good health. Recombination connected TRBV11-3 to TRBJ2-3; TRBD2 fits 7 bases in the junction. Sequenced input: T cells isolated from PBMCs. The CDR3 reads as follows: CASSLGGGNTQYF. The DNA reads TGTGCCAGCAGCTTAGGGGGAGGGAATACGCAGTATTTT.